Here is one T cell receptor (beta chain) with its context. Its antigen is still unknown. An end of the junction differs from the germline gene, which may be a read error. This entry comes from a study of cytomegalovirus exposure and HLA in healthy donors. General observations from the study: According to an earlier analysis, most TCR beta V segments yielded productive rearrangements about 87% or about 30% of the time. In vitro data verified a few CMV-associated chains as specific for CMV antigens.

The CDR3 runs 15 residues. CDR1 and CDR2 (germline): SEHNR, FQNEAQ (reference sequence). PCR involved 60 Vbeta and 13 Jbeta primers. Here immunoSEQ multiplex PCR was the method, and the copy in TCRdb shows in-frame clones only, minus some. This table holds 150,000 to 200,000 clones, nearly 80% found once. The chain is built from TRBV7-9 and TRBJ1-1, with D perhaps TRBD1 (5 bases). The sequence came from a middle-aged woman in good health and CMV-seronegative. Sequenced input: PBMCs. In nucleotides, the CDR3 is TGTTCCAGCAGCTTAACGTTGGGTAGGGGCACTGAAGCTTTCTTT. Its translation: CSSSLTLGRGTEAFF.